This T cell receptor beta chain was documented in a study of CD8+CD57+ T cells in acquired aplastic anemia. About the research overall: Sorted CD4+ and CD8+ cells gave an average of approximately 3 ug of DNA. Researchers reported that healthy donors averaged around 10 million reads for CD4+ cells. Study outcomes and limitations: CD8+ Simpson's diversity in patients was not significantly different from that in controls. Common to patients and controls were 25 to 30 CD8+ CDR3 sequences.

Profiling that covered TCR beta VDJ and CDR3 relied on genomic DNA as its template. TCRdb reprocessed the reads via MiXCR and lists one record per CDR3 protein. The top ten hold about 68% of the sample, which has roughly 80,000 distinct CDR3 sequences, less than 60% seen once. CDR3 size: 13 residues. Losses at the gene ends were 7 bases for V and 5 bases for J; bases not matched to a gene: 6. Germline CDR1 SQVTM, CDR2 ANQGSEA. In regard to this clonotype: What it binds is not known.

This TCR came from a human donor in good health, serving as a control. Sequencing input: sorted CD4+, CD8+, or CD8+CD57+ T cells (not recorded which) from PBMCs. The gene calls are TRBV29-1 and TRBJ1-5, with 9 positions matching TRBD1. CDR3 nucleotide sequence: TGCAGCGCATCCCGGGACAGGGATCAGCCCCAGCATTTT. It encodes CSASRDRDQPQHF.